The 24 T cell receptor beta chains in this list originate from one sample, sequenced in a study of T cells in Graves' hyperthyroidism and ophthalmopathy (dated by TCRdb to the late 2010s). The method was multiplex PCR. For sequencing, an Illumina HiSeq 2000 was employed. The TCR beta CDR3 regions were amplified from the RNA transcripts. For the first round of RT-PCR on the TCR CDR3, the HTBI primer set was used together with the Qiagen OneStep RT-PCR kit. TCRdb redid the processing of the public reads, applying fastp at Q25 and MiXCR, and retained in-frame beta chains. Each CDR3 protein gets just one entry, which takes the most common genes and DNA from the rows behind it. Present in this sample are around 600,000 distinct CDR3 sequences, 14% of which were seen just once. Less than 9% of the sample comes from the top ten. Sequenced sample: blood. These receptors all come from a woman under 30 with Graves' ophthalmopathy.

This clonotype was observed at least ten times. The chain carries TRBV18 and TRBJ2-1; D is uncertain. This CDR3 contains 16 residues. Looked up from germline, CDR1 is KGHSH and CDR2 is LQKENI. V was clipped by 2 bases and J by 4 bases, with 15 bases between them. The CDR3 is CASSPYSGTVYNEQFF. The CDR3 DNA sequence: TGTGCCAGCTCACCATATTCCGGTACCGTTTACAATGAGCAGTTCTTC.

This clonotype was recorded at least ten times. The rearrangement uses TRBV7-8 and TRBJ2-4, with a tentative D call TRBD1 (5 bases). V lost 1 base, J lost 0 bases, and 10 bases lay in between. The CDR3 is 16 residues long. CDR1 and CDR2 from the germline V gene are SGHVS and FQNEAQ. The CDR3 DNA reads TGTGCCAGCAGCTTAGAACAGGTGCTAGCCAAAAACATTCAGTACTTC. Its protein product is CASSLEQVLAKNIQYF.

This clonotype has a count of ten or more. This sequence joins TRBV20-1 and TRBJ1-4, with 7 nucleotides matching TRBD1. Unmatched junction bases numbered 5, after V lost 0 bases and J lost 7 bases. Germline-derived CDR1 and CDR2 are DFQATT and SNEGSKA (reference sequence). CDR3 size: 14 residues. Written as DNA, the CDR3 is TGCAGTGCTAGAGATGCCCGACAGGGTGAAAAACTGTTTTTT. Translated: CSARDARQGEKLFF.

This clonotype has ten or more counts. In DNA form, the CDR3 reads TGCAGTGCCCTCGGTGTTTATAGCGGGAGGGCCTCCTACGAGCAGTACTTC. Its protein product is CSALGVYSGRASYEQYF. This chain joins TRBV20-1 and TRBJ2-7; 11 bases line up with TRBD2. The CDR3 runs to 17 residues. Germline loops: CDR1 DFQATT, CDR2 SNEGSKA (reference sequence). Trimming took 6 bases from V and 0 from J; bases not matched to a gene: 13.

This clonotype was picked up many times. The V and J genes are TRBV3-1 and TRBJ2-7; 13 positions agree with TRBD2. Germline assignment: CDR1 LGHDT and CDR2 YNNKEL (reference sequence). The CDR3 has 15 amino acids. J lost 3 bases, V lost 4 bases, and 3 bases had no gene match. CDR3 DNA sequence: TGTGCCAGCAGCCCCCGACTAGCGGGAGGCTACGAGCAGTACTTC. It is translated as CASSPRLAGGYEQYF.

The V call is TRBV19, the J call TRBJ1-4; D unresolved. The ends were cut back, 7 bases at V and 8 bases at J, with 17 bases in the middle. CDR1 and CDR2 from the germline V gene are LNHDA and SQIVND (reference sequence). The CDR3 covers 14 residues. The CDR3: CASINGGSGEKLFF. In DNA, the CDR3 is TGTGCCAGTATAAACGGAGGGTCCGGAGAAAAACTGTTTTTT.

This clonotype was seen a few times. CDR3 DNA: TGTGCCATCAGTGAGCCGACAGGGGCCATACAAGAGACCCAGTACTTC. Protein sequence: CAISEPTGAIQETQYF. This sequence joins TRBV10-3 and TRBJ2-5; 8 nucleotides match TRBD1. V lost 2 bases to trimming and J lost 2 bases; unmatched junction nucleotides: 7. This CDR3 has 16 amino acids. Germline CDR1 reads ENHRY; CDR2 reads SYGVKD.

This chain links TRBV19 with TRBJ1-3; the D gene is possibly TRBD1 (5 bases). Germline V gives CDR1 LNHDA, CDR2 SQIVND (reference sequence). Trimming stripped 6 bases from V and 0 bases from J, with 12 bases between. The CDR3 spans 15 residues. The chain's CDR3 is CASSDDSVSGNTIYF. Here the CDR3 DNA reads TGTGCCAGTAGCGACGACAGTGTCTCTGGAAACACCATATATTTT.

This chain links TRBV5-4 with TRBJ1-2; weak D call: TRBD1 (5 bases). CDR3 length equals 14 residues. Germline CDR1 SGHNT, CDR2 YYREEE (reference sequence). Trimming pared 1 base from V and 2 bases from J, leaving 9 bases between. The CDR3 is CASSLKGTNYGYTF. Written as DNA, the CDR3 is TGTGCCAGCAGCTTGAAGGGGACCAACTATGGCTACACCTTC.

This clonotype was found a few times. The chain is built from TRBV4-1 and TRBJ2-1; no firm D call. The CDR3 has 16 residues. Trimming took off 0 bases at V and 5 bases at J, with 14 bases between the two ends. Germline V gives CDR1 MGHRA, CDR2 YSYEKL. CDR3 in amino acids: CASSQDWGSFDNEQFF. The CDR3 DNA follows: TGCGCCAGCAGCCAAGATTGGGGTAGCTTCGACAATGAGCAGTTCTTC.

For this clonotype: This may come from a read error, since a much larger clone is one base off. The chain combines TRBV2 with TRBJ2-7; perhaps TRBD2 as D (5 bases). The CDR3 extends over 13 amino acids. CDR1 is SNHLY and CDR2 is FYNNEI in the germline V gene. The CDR3 is CTSSGGRSYEQYF. CDR3 nucleotide sequence: TGTACCAGCAGTGGAGGCCGTTCCTACGAGCAGTACTTC.

The rearrangement joins TRBV7-3 to TRBJ2-1, with unresolved D. V lost 4 bases, J lost 4 bases, and 8 bases lay in between. Germline assignment: CDR1 SGHTA and CDR2 FQGTGA. CDR3 length: 13 amino acids. The CDR3 DNA reads as TGTGCCAGCAGCTCCTCAGAGTACAATGAGCAGTTCTTC. It encodes CASSSSEYNEQFF. Full variable domain (outside the CDR3, taken from reference TRBV7-3 and TRBJ2-1): GAGVSQTPSNKVTEKGKYVELRCDPISGHTALYWYRQSLGQGPEFLIYFQGTGAADDSGLPNDRFFAVRPEGSVSTLKIQRTERGDSAVYLCASSSSEYNEQFFGPGTRLTVL.

V gene TRBV20-1 combines with J gene TRBJ2-6; D is undetermined. V was clipped by 6 bases and J by 2 bases, with 11 bases between them. The germline V gene has CDR1 DFQATT and CDR2 SNEGSKA (reference sequence). CDR3 length: 14 amino acids. This CDR3 reads CSATKLPGANVLTF. Here the CDR3 DNA reads TGCAGTGCAACGAAGCTCCCTGGGGCCAACGTCCTGACTTTC.

The genes are TRBV20-1 and TRBJ2-3; D is undetermined. Trimming left V 5 bases short and J 7 bases short, with 22 bases between. Germline CDR1 is DFQATT and CDR2 is SNEGSKA (reference sequence). The CDR3 covers 15 residues. CDR3 DNA sequence: TGCAGTGCTCGAAACCTGTCCGGGTCGTTAAATACGCAGTATTTT. This gives the protein CSARNLSGSLNTQYF.

Comment on this clonotype: A junction end diverges from the germline sequence, so it may reflect a read error. The rearrangement links TRBV7-8 to TRBJ1-1; perhaps TRBD1 as D (5 bases). CDR1 SGHVS and CDR2 FQNEAQ come from the germline V gene. The CDR3 is 15 residues long. The CDR3 sequence: CASSLGTFMNTGAFF. The CDR3 nucleotides read TGTGCCAGCAGCTTGGGGACGTTCATGAACACTGGAGCTTTCTTT.

This clonotype showed up just a few times. V usage is TRBV20-1 and J usage is TRBJ2-1; 7 bases align to TRBD1. The CDR3 length is 14 residues. CDR1 is DFQATT, CDR2 SNEGSKA, per germline (reference sequence). Losses at the gene ends were 6 bases for V and 0 bases for J; bases not matched to a gene: 5. CDR3 sequence reads: CSALTGSSYNEQFF. In DNA form, the CDR3 reads TGCAGTGCGCTGACAGGGAGCTCCTACAATGAGCAGTTCTTC.

This clonotype showed up many times. The chain carries TRBV7-8 and TRBJ2-5, with 8 bases that match TRBD2. CDR1 and CDR2 from the germline V gene are SGHVS and FQNEAQ. This CDR3 has 14 residues. V was clipped by 5 bases and J by 1 base; unmatched bases: 3. DNA for the CDR3: TGTGCCAGCAGCCTTCGGGAGGGCCAAGAGACCCAGTACTTC. Protein product: CASSLREGQETQYF.

Comment on this clonotype: One end of the junction does not line up with germline, which may come from a read error. The chain employs TRBV11-1 and TRBJ2-3; D call uncertain. The CDR3 length is 17 residues. Germline V gene lookup returns CDR1 SGHAT and CDR2 FQDESV (reference sequence). CDR3 coding DNA: TGCGCCAGCAGCCAACCCTTTAAAGTTTTGAGCGCAGATACGCAGTATTTT. Its translation: CASSQPFKVLSADTQYF.

This clonotype was observed many times. The chain combines TRBV7-9 with TRBJ1-1, with 9 bases lining up with TRBD1. Germline V gene data show CDR1 as SEHNR and CDR2 as FQNEAQ (reference sequence). V dropped 5 bases and J dropped 0; count of bases not matched to a gene: 7. The CDR3 totals 16 residues. The CDR3 DNA reads TGTGCCAGCAGCCCACAGGGGGCACGAATGAACACTGAAGCTTTCTTT. Its translation is CASSPQGARMNTEAFF.

This clonotype was observed at least ten times. The chain links TRBV6-5 to TRBJ1-2; the match to TRBD1 covers 9 bases. The germline CDR1 and CDR2 sequences are MNHEY and SVGAGI. Germline trimming cut 0 bases from V and 3 bases from J; bases unmatched to any gene: 2. The CDR3 length is 15 residues. DNA for the CDR3: TGTGCCAGCAGTTACTCGGGACAGGGACACTATGGCTACACCTTC. Translated: CASSYSGQGHYGYTF.

The chain combines TRBV6-8 with TRBJ1-6; the D is unclear. The germline V gene encodes CDR1 MNHGY and CDR2 SAAAGT. V dropped 0 bases and J dropped 0 bases, with 9 bases sitting between them. The CDR3 spans 17 residues. As DNA, the CDR3 is TGTGCCAGCAGTTACTCGACACAGAGCTCCTATAATTCACCCCTCCACTTT. It yields the protein CASSYSTQSSYNSPLHF.

The sample holds many counts of this clonotype. The rearrangement joins TRBV2 to TRBJ1-5, with TRBD1 matching over 7 bases. V lost 4 bases to trimming and J lost 6 bases; unmatched junction nucleotides: 6. CDR1 SNHLY and CDR2 FYNNEI come from the germline V gene. This CDR3 contains 14 residues. CDR3 bases: TGTGCCAGCAGTGCAGGGGGTGGTCTTCAGCCCCAGCATTTT. It encodes CASSAGGGLQPQHF.

The chain uses TRBV4-3 and TRBJ2-7; no reliable D call. The length of the CDR3 is 15 residues. Germline assignment: CDR1 LGHNA and CDR2 YSLEER. The germline V and J ends were trimmed by 1 base and 4 bases, with 14 bases remaining between them. Here the CDR3 reads CASSQGSSRIYEQYF. The CDR3 DNA reads as TGCGCCAGCAGCCAAGGGTCAAGCCGGATTTACGAGCAGTACTTC.

This clonotype was picked up a small number of times. V is TRBV7-9 and J is TRBJ2-7; 8 positions agree with TRBD2. This CDR3 is built from 16 residues. After removal of 4 bases from V and 6 bases from J, the junction contained 14 bases not matched to a gene. Germline loops: CDR1 SEHNR, CDR2 FQNEAQ (reference sequence). The CDR3 reads CASSSGAGLAGTEQYF. DNA of the CDR3: TGTGCCAGCAGCTCTGGGGCCGGGCTAGCGGGTACCGAGCAGTACTTC.